The clone carrying this T cell receptor (beta chain) was counted ten times or more. All sequencing subjects had displayed CD8+CD57+ cell expansion on flow cytometry. The V gene end was trimmed by 10 bases and the J gene end by 4 bases; junction bases not matched to a gene: 9. Germline V gives CDR1 SNHLY, CDR2 FYNNEI. The CDR3 totals 13 residues. The template used for profiling TCR beta VDJ and CDR3 was genomic DNA. TCRdb re-called the reads through MiXCR, storing one row per CDR3 protein. The sample lists roughly 280,000 distinct CDR3 sequences; 45% to 65% were seen once. This record belongs to a study of CD8+CD57+ T cells in acquired aplastic anemia.

The sample consisted of sorted CD4+, CD8+, or CD8+CD57+ T cells (not recorded which) from PBMCs. The receptor comes from a human donor with aplastic anemia. The V and J genes are TRBV2 and TRBJ1-1; the match to TRBD1 covers 7 bases. The CDR3 loop reads CAIGQARGTEAFF. The CDR3 nucleotides read TGTGCCATTGGACAGGCGAGGGGCACTGAAGCTTTCTTT.